The table lists the clone carrying this T cell receptor (beta chain) with a few counts. The germline gives CDR1 MGHRA, CDR2 YSYEKL. V lost 4 bases to trimming and J lost 7 bases, with 14 bases between them. The CDR3 runs to 14 residues. These data belong to a study of early stage breast cancer tumors. Measured with immunoSEQ multiplex PCR; TCRdb has only the in-frame clones, and not every one. The sample carries under 13,000 clones, around 80% recorded once. The V call is TRBV4-1, the J call TRBJ1-3, with D perhaps matching TRBD1 (5 bases). Specimen: breast tumor tissue. The receptor's source is a person aged 65-85 years with breast cancer. CDR3 sequence reads: CASSPGQPGNTIYF. DNA of the CDR3: TGCGCCAGCAGCCCCGGGCAGCCAGGGAACACCATATATTTT.